The source of this T cell receptor beta chain is a study of CD8+ T cells in alopecia areata. Study details: Treated individuals took tofacitinib by mouth, 5 to 10 mg twice daily. Study-level points and caveats: Among the cells sequenced in scalp samples are also the resident alphabeta T cells of normal skin.

Samples from alopecia areata patients were lesional scalp punch biopsies and peripheral blood. Extracted RNA was reverse transcribed into cDNA, the sequencing template. TCRdb keeps only in-frame clones here, not all; method: immunoSEQ multiplex PCR. The sample includes more than 95,000 clones, roughly two fifths of them seen just once. Of note for this clone: No antigen is known for it.

This TCR was recovered from a human donor with alopecia areata. The sequenced sample was CD4+ T cells sorted from blood.

The CDR3 sequence is CSVEVGRGYEQYF. For the CDR3, the DNA is TGCAGCGTTGAAGTGGGCAGGGGCTACGAGCAGTACTTC. The gene calls are TRBV29-1 and TRBJ2-7; weak D call: TRBD1 (6 bases). From germline, CDR1 is SQVTM and CDR2 ANQGSEA. Trimming cost V 1 base and J 3 bases, with 10 bases left between them. This CDR3 contains 13 residues.